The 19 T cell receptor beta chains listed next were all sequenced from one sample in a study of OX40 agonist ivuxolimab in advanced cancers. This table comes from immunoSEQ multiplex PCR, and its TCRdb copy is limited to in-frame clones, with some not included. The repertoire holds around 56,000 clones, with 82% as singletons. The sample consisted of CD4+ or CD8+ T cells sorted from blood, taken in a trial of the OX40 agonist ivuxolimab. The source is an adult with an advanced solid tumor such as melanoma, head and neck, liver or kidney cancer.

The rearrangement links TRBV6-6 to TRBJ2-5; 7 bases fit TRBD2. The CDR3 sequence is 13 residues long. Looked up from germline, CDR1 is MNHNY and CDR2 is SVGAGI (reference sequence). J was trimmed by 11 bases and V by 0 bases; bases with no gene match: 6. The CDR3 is CASSYSWEGKQYF. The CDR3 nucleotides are TGTGCCAGCAGTTACTCGTGGGAGGGCAAGCAGTACTTC.

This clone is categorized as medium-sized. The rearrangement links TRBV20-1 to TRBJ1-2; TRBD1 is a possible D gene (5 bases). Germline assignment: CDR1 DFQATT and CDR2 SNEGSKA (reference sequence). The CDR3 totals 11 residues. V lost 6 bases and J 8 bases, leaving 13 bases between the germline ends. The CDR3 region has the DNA TGCAGTGCAAAGGAGGGACGGGGCTACACCTTC. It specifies CSAKEGRGYTF.

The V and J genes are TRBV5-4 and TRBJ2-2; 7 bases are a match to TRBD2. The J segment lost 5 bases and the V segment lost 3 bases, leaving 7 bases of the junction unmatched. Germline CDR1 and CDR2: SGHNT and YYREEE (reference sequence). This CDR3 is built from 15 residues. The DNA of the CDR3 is TGTGCCAGCAGCTGGGCGGGAGTTGATACCGGGGAGCTGTTTTTT. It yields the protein CASSWAGVDTGELFF.

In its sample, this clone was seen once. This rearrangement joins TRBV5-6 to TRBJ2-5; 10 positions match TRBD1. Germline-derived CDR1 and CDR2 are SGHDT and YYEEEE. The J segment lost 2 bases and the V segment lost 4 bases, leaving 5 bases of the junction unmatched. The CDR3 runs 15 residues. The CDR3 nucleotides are TGTGCCAGCAGCCCCGACAGGGGGCTACAAGAGACCCAGTACTTC. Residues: CASSPDRGLQETQYF.

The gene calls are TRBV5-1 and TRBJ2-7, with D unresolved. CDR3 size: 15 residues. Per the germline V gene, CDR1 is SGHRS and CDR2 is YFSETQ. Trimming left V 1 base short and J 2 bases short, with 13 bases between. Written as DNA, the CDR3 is TGCGCCAGCAGCTTGATTGGGAACAGTCCCTACGAGCAGTACTTC. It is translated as CASSLIGNSPYEQYF.

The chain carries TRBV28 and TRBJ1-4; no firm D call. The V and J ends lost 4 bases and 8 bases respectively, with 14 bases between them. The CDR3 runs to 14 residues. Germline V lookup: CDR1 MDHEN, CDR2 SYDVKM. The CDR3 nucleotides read TGTGCCAGCAGTTCGACCCCATCGCGAGAAAAACTGTTTTTT. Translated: CASSSTPSREKLFF.

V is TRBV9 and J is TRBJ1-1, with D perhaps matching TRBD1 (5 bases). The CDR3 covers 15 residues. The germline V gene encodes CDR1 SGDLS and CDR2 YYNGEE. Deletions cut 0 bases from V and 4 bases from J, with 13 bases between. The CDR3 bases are TGTGCCAGCAGCGTAGCTCTGGGTACAGGCACTGAAGCTTTCTTT. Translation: CASSVALGTGTEAFF.

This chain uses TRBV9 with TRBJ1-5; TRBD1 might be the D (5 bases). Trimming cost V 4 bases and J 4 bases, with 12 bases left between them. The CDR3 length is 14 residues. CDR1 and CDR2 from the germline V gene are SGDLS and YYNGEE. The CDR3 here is CASSRVEGNQPQHF. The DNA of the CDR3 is TGTGCCAGCAGCCGAGTGGAGGGGAATCAGCCCCAGCATTTT. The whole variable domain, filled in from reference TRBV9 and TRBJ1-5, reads DSGVTQTPKHLITATGQRVTLRCSPRSGDLSVYWYQQSLDQGLQFLIQYYNGEERAKGNILERFSAQQFPDLHSELNLSSLELGDSALYFCASSRVEGNQPQHFGDGTRLSIL.

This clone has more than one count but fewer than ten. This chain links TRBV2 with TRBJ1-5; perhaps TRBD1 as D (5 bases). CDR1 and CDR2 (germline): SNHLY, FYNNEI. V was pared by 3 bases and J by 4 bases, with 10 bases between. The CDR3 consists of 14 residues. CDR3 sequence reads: CASSEGLPNQPQHF. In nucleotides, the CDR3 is TGTGCCAGCAGTGAGGGGCTGCCGAATCAGCCCCAGCATTTT.

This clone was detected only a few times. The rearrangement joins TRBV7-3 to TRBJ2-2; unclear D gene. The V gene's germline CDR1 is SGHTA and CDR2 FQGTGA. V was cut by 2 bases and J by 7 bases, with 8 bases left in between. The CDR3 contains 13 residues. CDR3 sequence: CASSLYGVGELFF. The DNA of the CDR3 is TGTGCCAGCAGCTTATATGGCGTCGGGGAGCTGTTTTTT.

CDR3 protein: CASSRIGQPLGGYTF. CDR3 nucleotide sequence: TGTGCCAGCAGTCGAATTGGACAGCCTCTTGGAGGCTACACCTTC. The gene calls are TRBV6-6 and TRBJ1-2, with D perhaps matching TRBD1 (6 bases). This CDR3 is 15 amino acids long. Germline CDR1 and CDR2: MNHNY and SVGAGI (reference sequence). Trimming took 5 bases from V and 8 from J, leaving 21 bases between them.

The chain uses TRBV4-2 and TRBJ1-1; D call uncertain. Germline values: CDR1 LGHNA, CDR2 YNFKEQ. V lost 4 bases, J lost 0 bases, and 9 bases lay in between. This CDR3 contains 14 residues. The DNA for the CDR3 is TGTGCCAGCAGCCGGAACGGGATGAACACTGAAGCTTTCTTT. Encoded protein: CASSRNGMNTEAFF.

The CDR3 coding sequence is TGTGCCAGCACCCGGGACAGCAATTCACCCCTCCACTTT. As protein: CASTRDSNSPLHF. The chain employs TRBV9 and TRBJ1-6; 7 positions agree with TRBD1. J lost 7 bases, V lost 6 bases, and 4 bases had no gene match. The CDR3 has 13 amino acids. CDR1 is SGDLS and CDR2 is YYNGEE in the germline V gene.

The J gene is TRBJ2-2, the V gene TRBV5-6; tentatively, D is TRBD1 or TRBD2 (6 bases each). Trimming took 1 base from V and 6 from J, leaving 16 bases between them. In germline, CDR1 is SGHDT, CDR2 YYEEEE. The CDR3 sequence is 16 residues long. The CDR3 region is CASSLPERRGAGELFF. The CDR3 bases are TGTGCCAGCAGCTTGCCGGAGCGTAGGGGGGCCGGGGAGCTGTTTTTT.

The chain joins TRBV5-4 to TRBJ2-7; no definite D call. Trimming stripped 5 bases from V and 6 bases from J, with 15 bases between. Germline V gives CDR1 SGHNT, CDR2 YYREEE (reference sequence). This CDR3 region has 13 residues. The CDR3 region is CASSQSPLREQYF. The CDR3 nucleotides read TGTGCCAGCAGTCAAAGCCCCCTCCGCGAGCAGTACTTC.

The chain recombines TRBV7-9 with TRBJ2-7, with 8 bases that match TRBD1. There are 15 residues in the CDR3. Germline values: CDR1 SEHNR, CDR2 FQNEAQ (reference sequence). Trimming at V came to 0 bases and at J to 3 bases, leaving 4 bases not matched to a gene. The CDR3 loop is CASSLAGTGHYEQYF. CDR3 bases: TGTGCCAGCAGCTTAGCCGGGACAGGCCACTACGAGCAGTACTTC.

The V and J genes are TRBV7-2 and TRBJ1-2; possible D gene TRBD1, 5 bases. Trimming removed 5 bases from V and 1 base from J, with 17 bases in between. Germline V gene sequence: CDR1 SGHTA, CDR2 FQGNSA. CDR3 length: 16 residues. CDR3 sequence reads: CASSGEGPRINYGYTF. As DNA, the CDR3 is TGTGCCAGCAGCGGAGAGGGACCGAGGATTAACTATGGCTACACCTTC.

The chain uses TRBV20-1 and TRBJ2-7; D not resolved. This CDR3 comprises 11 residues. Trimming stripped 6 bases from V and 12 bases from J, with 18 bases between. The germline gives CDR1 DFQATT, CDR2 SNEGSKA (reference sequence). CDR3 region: CSAPLGHQRYF. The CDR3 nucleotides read TGCAGTGCCCCCCTCGGCCACCAGAGGTACTTC.

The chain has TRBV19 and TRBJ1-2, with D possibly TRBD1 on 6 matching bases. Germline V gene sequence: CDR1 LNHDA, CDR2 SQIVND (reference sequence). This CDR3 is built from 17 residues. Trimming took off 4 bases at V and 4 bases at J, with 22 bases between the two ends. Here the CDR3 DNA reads TGTGCCAGTAGTAAGGTCAGAGGGACATCGGTTCCCTATGGCTACACCTTC. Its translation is CASSKVRGTSVPYGYTF.